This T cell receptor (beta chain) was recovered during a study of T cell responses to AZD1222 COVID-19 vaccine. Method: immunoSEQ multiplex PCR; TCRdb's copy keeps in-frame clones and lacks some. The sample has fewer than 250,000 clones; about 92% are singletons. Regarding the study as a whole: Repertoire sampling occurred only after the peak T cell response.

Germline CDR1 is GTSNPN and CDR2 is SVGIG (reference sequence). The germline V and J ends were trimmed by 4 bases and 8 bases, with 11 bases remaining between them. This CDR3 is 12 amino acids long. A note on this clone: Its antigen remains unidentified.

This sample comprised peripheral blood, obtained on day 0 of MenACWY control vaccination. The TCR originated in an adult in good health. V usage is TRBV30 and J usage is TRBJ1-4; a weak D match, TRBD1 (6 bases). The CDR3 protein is CAWTRGSEKLFF. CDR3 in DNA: TGTGCCTGGACCAGGGGCTCCGAAAAACTGTTTTTT. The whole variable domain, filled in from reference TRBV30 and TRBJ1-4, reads SQTIHQWPATLVQPVGSPLSLECTVEGTSNPNLYWYRQAAGRGLQLLFYSVGIGQISSEVPQNLSASRPQDRQFILSSKKLLLSDSGFYLCAWTRGSEKLFFGSGTQLSVL.